A selection of T cell receptor beta chains follows, all from one sample in a study of blood T cells in healthy people across ages. MiXCR, run by TCRdb on the 5' RACE reads, gives a single entry per CDR3 protein. The sample holds over 1,200,000 distinct CDR3 sequences, approximately 59% seen once. What was sequenced was blood. Receptors originate from a man between 18 and 29 years old in good health. Each CDR3 is given with its conserved first and last residue. D genes are given only for firm matches. Size is omitted from some rows. Given values are once, few, many or a class for expanded clones.

TRBJ2-3	TRBV12-5	TRBD1	.	CASGQGMADTQYF	TGTGCTAGCGGACAGGGGATGGCAGATACGCAGTATTTT
TRBJ1-4	TRBV3-1	.	.	CASSQSRGGPDEKLFF	TGTGCCAGCAGCCAATCGAGAGGGGGGCCGGATGAAAAACTGTTTTTT
TRBJ2-3	TRBV3-1	TRBD1	once	CASSRRTGTADTQYF	TGTGCCAGCAGCCGGAGGACAGGGACGGCAGATACGCAGTATTTT
TRBJ2-1	TRBV11-2	.	.	CASSSPTLFGTRYNEQFF	TGTGCCAGCAGCTCCCCCACTCTTTTCGGGACTCGGTACAATGAGCAGTTCTTC
TRBJ1-1	TRBV28	.	.	CASLIRGTEAFF	TGTGCCAGCCTTATACGGGGCACTGAAGCTTTCTTT
TRBJ1-5	TRBV12-3/TRBV12-4	.	.	CASQHKESSQPQHF	TGTGCCAGCCAGCACAAGGAAAGTAGTCAGCCCCAGCATTTT
TRBJ2-7	TRBV29-1	.	.	CSVEASGAEQYF	TGCAGCGTTGAGGCTTCTGGCGCCGAGCAGTACTTC
TRBJ1-4	TRBV7-9	.	.	CASSQIRTGTGEKLFF	TGTGCCAGCAGCCAAATCCGCACAGGGACTGGTGAAAAACTGTTTTTT
TRBJ2-3	TRBV11-2	TRBD1	.	CASSLGGTGGRTDTQYF	TGTGCCAGCAGCTTAGGGGGAACAGGGGGCCGCACAGATACGCAGTATTTT
TRBJ2-1	TRBV4-1	TRBD2	many	CASSPTSGSYNEQFF	TGCGCCAGCAGCCCGACTAGCGGCTCCTACAATGAGCAGTTCTTC
TRBJ2-3	TRBV4-1	.	.	CASSQVDSYTQYF	TGCGCCAGCAGCCAAGTAGACTCCTATACGCAGTATTTT
TRBJ2-7	TRBV11-2	TRBD1	few	CASSPPLPSGTGHNEQYF	TGTGCCAGCAGTCCTCCCCTACCCTCCGGGACAGGGCACAACGAGCAGTACTTC
TRBJ1-2	TRBV29-1	TRBD1	.	CSVEMGTGPLRRGYTF	TGCAGCGTTGAAATGGGGACAGGGCCTCTTAGGAGAGGCTACACCTTC
TRBJ2-1	TRBV11-2	.	few	CASSSGSEQFF	TGTGCCAGCAGCTCAGGGAGCGAGCAGTTCTTC
TRBJ2-7	TRBV5-1	TRBD2	.	CASSLPGLAGDSYNEQYF	TGCGCCAGCAGCTTGCCCGGACTAGCGGGAGACTCCTACAATGAGCAGTACTTC
TRBJ2-5	TRBV27	TRBD2	.	CASSVAGGETQYF	TGTGCCAGCAGTGTAGCGGGAGGTGAGACCCAGTACTTC
TRBJ1-2	TRBV20-1	.	once	CSARDLGRGYTF	TGCAGTGCTAGAGATCTCGGGCGGGGCTACACCTTC
TRBJ2-3	TRBV29-1	.	.	CSVDWGDIATSDTQYF	TGCAGCGTTGATTGGGGGGACATCGCGACCTCAGATACGCAGTATTTT
TRBJ2-5	TRBV12-5	TRBD2	.	CASGLFSGTSGGPDHQETQYF	TGTGCTAGTGGTTTATTTTCCGGGACTAGCGGGGGCCCAGACCACCAAGAGACCCAGTACTTC
TRBJ1-2	TRBV24-1	TRBD1	.	CATSEEAGTGLFGYTF	TGTGCCACCAGTGAGGAAGCCGGGACAGGGCTATTTGGCTACACCTTC
TRBJ2-1	TRBV5-1	TRBD2	few	CASRGLAGTSYNEQFF	TGCGCCAGCAGGGGACTAGCGGGCACCTCCTACAATGAGCAGTTCTTC
TRBJ2-7	TRBV29-1	.	many	CSVRRGGEQYF	TGCAGCGTGAGGAGGGGGGGCGAGCAGTACTTC
TRBJ2-5	TRBV7-9	TRBD1	.	CASSRGDRRLGMETQYF	TGTGCCAGCAGCCGAGGGGACAGAAGGTTGGGGATGGAGACCCAGTACTTC
TRBJ2-5	TRBV29-1	.	few	CSVERTQETQYF	TGCAGCGTTGAAAGGACCCAAGAGACCCAGTACTTC
TRBJ2-2	TRBV7-9	.	.	CASSLGADPGELFF	TGTGCCAGCAGCTTGGGCGCGGATCCCGGGGAGCTGTTTTTT
TRBJ2-7	TRBV7-9	TRBD2	.	CASSQGTSGGREQYF	TGTGCCAGCAGCCAAGGGACTAGCGGAGGGAGAGAGCAGTACTTC
TRBJ1-2	TRBV27	.	.	CASSFVTGSYGYTF	TGTGCCAGCAGTTTTGTCACAGGCAGCTATGGCTACACCTTC
TRBJ2-3	TRBV3-1	TRBD2	.	CASSQRGDYRTDTQYF	TGTGCCAGCAGCCAACGGGGGGATTATAGAACAGATACGCAGTATTTT
TRBJ2-5	TRBV5-1	TRBD1	.	CASSLVPGGAGETQYF	TGCGCCAGCAGCTTGGTTCCAGGGGGCGCGGGGGAGACCCAGTACTTC
TRBJ2-5	TRBV30	TRBD2	.	CAWSVLSGRPQETQYF	TGTGCCTGGAGTGTACTGAGCGGGAGGCCACAAGAGACCCAGTACTTC
TRBJ2-1	TRBV5-1	TRBD2	.	CASSLVRAGDSYNEQFF	TGCGCCAGCAGCTTGGTACGAGCGGGGGACTCCTACAATGAGCAGTTCTTC
TRBJ1-4	TRBV27	.	few	CASSFRVLGELFF	TGTGCCAGCAGTTTTAGGGTACTGGGCGAACTGTTTTTT
TRBJ2-1	TRBV20-1	TRBD2	.	CSLTGTSGNNEQFF	TGCAGCCTGACCGGGACTAGCGGAAACAATGAGCAGTTCTTC
TRBJ2-7	TRBV12-3/TRBV12-4	TRBD1	.	CASTYRGLGYKQYF	TGTGCCAGCACTTACAGGGGTCTCGGATACAAGCAGTACTTC
TRBJ1-6	TRBV3-1	.	.	CASSQPGNSPLHF	TGTGCCAGCAGCCAACCCGGTAATTCACCCCTCCACTTT
TRBJ2-1	TRBV20-1	TRBD1	.	CSARGFDRGSYNEQFF	TGCAGTGCTAGAGGGTTCGACAGGGGCTCCTACAATGAGCAGTTCTTC
TRBJ1-5	TRBV25-1	.	.	CASSAGGNRPQHF	TGTGCCAGCTCTGCGGGGGGAAATCGGCCCCAGCATTTT
TRBJ2-7	TRBV6-1	.	.	CASRAMSLALHEQYF	TGTGCCAGCAGAGCAATGTCGCTAGCGTTGCACGAGCAGTACTTC
TRBJ2-7	TRBV4-1	.	few	CASSQPGNGHEREQYF	TGCGCCAGCAGCCAACCTGGAAACGGACATGAGCGCGAGCAGTACTTC
TRBJ1-2	TRBV6-5	TRBD1	.	CASRGQGWDGYIF	TGTGCCAGCAGGGGACAGGGGTGGGATGGCTACATCTTC
TRBJ2-4	TRBV5-6	TRBD2	few	CASSLVAGENIQYF	TGTGCCAGCAGCTTGGTAGCGGGTGAAAACATTCAGTACTTC
TRBJ2-2	TRBV12-5	.	.	CASGSLNDGELFF	TGTGCTAGTGGATCCCTGAACGACGGGGAGCTGTTTTTT
TRBJ2-7	TRBV6-1	.	few	CASSEPDSSYEQYF	TGTGCCAGCAGTGAACCGGACAGCTCCTACGAGCAGTACTTC
TRBJ1-4	TRBV9	.	few	CASSVATGRGEKLFF	TGTGCCAGCAGCGTGGCCACAGGGAGGGGTGAAAAACTGTTTTTT
TRBJ2-7	TRBV6-6	TRBD1	.	CASSLPGQVKQYF	TGTGCCAGCAGTCTTCCGGGACAGGTTAAGCAGTACTTC